This T cell receptor (beta chain) was obtained from a study of radiotherapy plus CTLA-4 blockade in lung cancer. Study overall: With roughly a third of patients having disease control, objective responses were seen in approximately 17%. Findings and limits, study-wide: Following radiotherapy plus ipilimumab, tumor-derived TCR clones expanded in the blood. Early blood T cell clone changes and increased post-radiation serum interferon-beta were reportedly the strongest response predictors.

Trimming removed 2 bases from V and 5 bases from J, with 12 bases in between. CDR3 length: 14 residues. Germline V gives CDR1 MDHEN, CDR2 SYDVKM. Method: immunoSEQ multiplex PCR; TCRdb's copy keeps in-frame clones and lacks some. This sample has tens of thousands of clones, with around 76% found just once. On this clone: The antigen is not known.

The sequencing used peripheral blood, collected from a patient treated with radiotherapy plus ipilimumab. The TCR sequence derives from a human donor with non-small cell lung cancer who had a partial response to radiotherapy plus ipilimumab. Some clones in this sample may be carry-over from other donors' samples. The J gene is TRBJ1-1, the V gene TRBV28; D may be TRBD1 (5 bases). In DNA form, the CDR3 reads TGTGCCAGCAGTTTACGGAAGGGGAAGACTGAAGCTTTCTTT. It encodes CASSLRKGKTEAFF.